This T cell receptor (beta chain) was observed in a study of T cells after yellow fever vaccination. Study background: Low-cell-number fractions were prepared with SMART-Seq v4 Ultra Low Input.

The CDR3 consists of 16 residues. V gave up 10 bases and J gave up 5 bases, with 26 bases separating them. Germline V CDR1 and CDR2: SGHTA, FQGTGA. Generation of TCR cDNA used 5'RACE template switching (which added a universal primer site and UMIs). TCRdb recomputed calls from the 5' RACE reads with MiXCR, one row per CDR3 protein. The sample lists 300,000 to 350,000 distinct CDR3 sequences; 3% to 4.5% were seen once. The receptor comes from a man between 18 and 35 years old who received the YFV17D yellow fever vaccine. Sequences were derived from PBMCs, sampled 5 days after the yellow fever booster vaccination. The chain recombines TRBV7-3 with TRBJ1-2; tentative D call: TRBD1 (5 bases). CDR3 nucleotides: TGTGCCACCACGACGGGGACGGGCGGACGACTTTATGGCTACACCTTC. Amino acid sequence: CATTTGTGGRLYGYTF.